The 16 T cell receptor beta chains in this list originate from one sample, sequenced in a study of beta chain features in type 1 diabetes. Study results and limitations: Among all four CD4+ subsets, Type 1 diabetes patients had TCRB CDR3s that were moderately but significantly shorter.

The investigators reverse transcribed all of the isolated RNA, so they sequenced expressed TCRB transcripts. Repertoires were generated with immunoSEQ multiplex PCR, while TCRdb's copy carries only in-frame clones and drops some. The table includes roughly 51,000 clones, approximately 52% detected once. Antigens of these TCRs are unknown. The specimen sequenced was Tregs from blood. The receptor set was obtained from a woman aged 40 to 50 with type 1 diabetes.

This clone was seen only once. The chain couples TRBV28 to TRBJ1-5; D not certain. There are 15 residues in the CDR3. V lost 4 bases to trimming and J lost 0 bases, with 10 bases between them. Germline V CDR1 and CDR2: MDHEN, SYDVKM. The CDR3 region has the DNA TGTGCCAGCAGTTCCATATCCGGTAGCAATCAGCCCCAGCATTTT. Amino acid sequence: CASSSISGSNQPQHF.

The rearrangement joins TRBV7-2 to TRBJ2-3; TRBD2 is a possible D gene (5 bases). V shed 5 bases and J shed 5 bases, with 8 bases lying between them. The CDR3 spans 12 residues. Germline CDR1 is SGHTA and CDR2 is FQGNSA. CDR3 DNA sequence: TGTGCCAGCAGCCTAGGGAGAGATACGCAGTATTTT. Residues: CASSLGRDTQYF.

This sequence joins TRBV5-6 and TRBJ2-7; possible D gene TRBD2, 5 bases. V dropped 4 bases and J dropped 3 bases, with 11 bases sitting between them. CDR3 size: 13 residues. The germline V gene encodes CDR1 SGHDT and CDR2 YYEEEE. CDR3 sequence reads: CASSPREGYEQYF. The CDR3, as DNA: TGTGCCAGCAGCCCCCGAGAGGGCTACGAGCAGTACTTC. The full variable domain, completed using reference TRBV5-6 and TRBJ2-7, is DAGVTQSPTHLIKTRGQQVTLRCSPKSGHDTVSWYQQALGQGPQFIFQYYEEEERQRGNFPDRFSGHQFPNYSSELNVNALLLGDSALYLCASSPREGYEQYFGPGTRLTVT.

V gene TRBV5-1 combines with J gene TRBJ2-3; TRBD2 aligns across 7 bases. This CDR3 is 16 amino acids long. CDR1 SGHRS and CDR2 YFSETQ come from the germline V gene. The J segment lost 2 bases and the V segment lost 4 bases, leaving 10 bases of the junction unmatched. This chain's CDR3 is CASSLGGSGYTDTQYF. In DNA form, the CDR3 reads TGCGCCAGCAGCCTGGGCGGTAGCGGGTACACAGATACGCAGTATTTT.

This chain joins TRBV5-1 and TRBJ2-6, with D unclear. The CDR3 extends over 14 amino acids. Germline loops: CDR1 SGHRS, CDR2 YFSETQ. Trimming cost V 4 bases and J 2 bases, with 7 bases left between them. For the CDR3, the DNA is TGCGCCAGCAGCCCCGCAGCTGGGGCCAACGTCCTGACTTTC. Protein sequence: CASSPAAGANVLTF.

CDR3 region: CASRPGGPGELFF. The DNA of the CDR3 is TGTGCCAGCAGACCAGGGGGCCCCGGGGAGCTGTTTTTT. V is TRBV4-2 and J is TRBJ2-2; 8 bases are shared with TRBD1. Trimming took 6 bases from V and 6 from J; bases not matched to a gene: 3. This CDR3 has 13 amino acids. Germline-derived CDR1 and CDR2 are LGHNA and YNFKEQ.

This clone has a handful of counts. The chain is built from TRBV4-1 and TRBJ2-3; 14 bases fit TRBD2. The CDR3 loop spans 17 amino acids. With 1 base clipped from V and 5 bases from J, the junction kept 5 bases outside the gene matches. Germline CDR1 MGHRA, CDR2 YSYEKL. The CDR3 sequence is CASSQGLAGGRRDTQYF. CDR3 coding DNA: TGCGCCAGCAGCCAAGGACTAGCGGGGGGGCGGAGAGATACGCAGTATTTT.

V usage is TRBV5-6 and J usage is TRBJ2-6; weak D call: TRBD2 (5 bases). This CDR3 spans 15 amino acids. V shed 5 bases and J shed 1 base, with 10 bases lying between them. The V gene's germline CDR1 is SGHDT and CDR2 YYEEEE. CDR3: CASSSGGSGANVLTF. For the CDR3, the DNA is TGTGCCAGCAGTTCAGGAGGATCTGGGGCCAACGTCCTGACTTTC.

The gene calls are TRBV7-6 and TRBJ2-3; 9 nucleotides match TRBD2. This CDR3 is built from 17 residues. The trim removed 4 bases at V and 0 bases at J, leaving 8 bases unmatched. Germline-derived CDR1 and CDR2 are SGHVS and FNYEAQ. The CDR3 region is CASSSISGGASTDTQYF. The CDR3 DNA is TGTGCCAGCAGCTCAATTAGCGGGGGTGCTAGCACAGATACGCAGTATTTT.

The CDR3 DNA follows: TGCGCCAGCAGCGCGCGGGAGGGCCAAACCGGGGAGCTGTTTTTT. This encodes CASSAREGQTGELFF. The V and J genes are TRBV5-1 and TRBJ2-2, with TRBD2 identical over 9 bases. Unmatched junction bases numbered 6, after V lost 4 bases and J lost 5 bases. CDR3 length equals 15 residues. Germline V gene sequence: CDR1 SGHRS, CDR2 YFSETQ.

Only a few counts were recorded for this clone. The chain couples TRBV7-9 to TRBJ2-5, with D perhaps TRBD2 (6 bases). Trimming took 1 base from V and 5 from J, leaving 8 bases between them. CDR1 SEHNR and CDR2 FQNEAQ come from the germline V gene (reference sequence). The CDR3 has 13 amino acids. For the CDR3, the DNA is TGTGCCAGCAGCTTAGGGGGAGGTGAGACCCAGTACTTC. It translates to CASSLGGGETQYF.

This clone has just a few counts. The chain combines TRBV7-9 with TRBJ2-1, with D perhaps matching TRBD1 (6 bases). The V gene's germline CDR1 is SEHNR and CDR2 FQNEAQ (reference sequence). V lost 5 bases and J 3 bases, leaving 14 bases between the germline ends. The CDR3 is 15 residues long. CDR3 region: CASSPTGISYNEQFF. Here the CDR3 DNA reads TGTGCCAGCAGCCCCACAGGGATAAGCTACAATGAGCAGTTCTTC.

The chain couples TRBV5-1 to TRBJ2-2; the D gene is possibly TRBD2 (5 bases). In germline, CDR1 is SGHRS, CDR2 YFSETQ. The CDR3 is 18 residues long. The V end lost 2 bases, the J end lost 0 bases, and 17 bases lay between the germline ends. CDR3 in DNA: TGCGCCAGCAGCTTTCCGGGAATGCTAGCAGCGAACACCGGGGAGCTGTTTTTT. Translation gives CASSFPGMLAANTGELFF.

The gene calls are TRBV2 and TRBJ1-5; 8 bases are shared with TRBD1. Trimming cost V 5 bases and J 1 base; bases outside gene matches: 4. Germline lookup yields CDR1 SNHLY and CDR2 FYNNEI. This CDR3 region has 15 residues. The CDR3 region is CASSSTGVSNQPQHF. CDR3 DNA sequence: TGTGCCAGCAGTTCGACAGGGGTAAGCAATCAGCCCCAGCATTTT.

This chain joins TRBV29-1 and TRBJ2-2; possible D gene TRBD1, 6 bases. CDR3 length equals 14 residues. With 7 bases removed from V and 2 bases from J, the gap between germline ends came to 14 bases. The V gene's germline CDR1 is SQVTM and CDR2 ANQGSEA. The CDR3 DNA reads TGCAGCGCCGGCCGGGACACCAACACCGGGGAGCTGTTTTTT. It encodes CSAGRDTNTGELFF.

This clone was detected a few times. At one boundary the junction diverges from the germline segment, which might be a read error. V usage is TRBV6-5 and J usage is TRBJ2-7; perhaps TRBD1 as D (6 bases). Germline V gene lookup returns CDR1 MNHEY and CDR2 SVGAGI. There are 14 residues in the CDR3. This CDR3 is CAISESRGRTKQYF. The CDR3 DNA sequence: TGTGCCATCAGTGAGTCCAGGGGACGTACGAAGCAGTACTTC.